This T cell receptor beta chain was identified in a study of blood T cell repertoires in COVID-19. Study-level background: The United States, Italy and Spain supplied acute and convalescent COVID-19 samples.

Authors' methods: By means of reference gene primer amplification, nucleated cell counts were estimated. Produced via immunoSEQ multiplex PCR; TCRdb's table is partial and in-frame only. Clone size and V and J calls were adopted from that table, with D and trimming inferred from the DNA. The top ten clones hold about 6.3% of a sample with 300,000 to 400,000 clones, 80% to 90% of them seen once. The V end was cut by 3 bases, the J end by 4 bases, with 12 bases between. From germline, CDR1 is MNHEY and CDR2 SMNVEV (reference sequence). This CDR3 has 14 residues. The sequenced sample was peripheral blood. The sequence was collected from a woman between 50 and 59 years old with COVID-19, enrolled during active disease. This chain joins TRBV27 and TRBJ2-5, with a tentative D call TRBD1 (6 bases). Here the CDR3 reads CASSFGGARETQYF. The CDR3 DNA reads TGTGCCAGCAGTTTTGGGGGCGCAAGAGAGACCCAGTACTTC.